This T cell receptor beta chain came from a study of blood T cell repertoires in COVID-19. Study-wide context: There were acute and convalescent COVID-19 samples, and they came from the United States, Italy and Spain. PBMCs, B-cell-depleted T cells, or T cells were the source of the cDNA or gDNA that made up the material.

Authors' methods: Amplification from reference gene primers served as the basis for estimated nucleated cell counts. This table comes from immunoSEQ multiplex PCR, and its TCRdb copy is limited to in-frame clones, with some not included. V, J and clone size reflect that table, while D and trimming were determined from the DNA. The table lists hundreds of thousands of clones, around 92% of them singletons. The CDR3 extends over 15 amino acids. After removal of 6 bases from V and 2 bases from J, the junction contained 4 bases not matched to a gene. Germline CDR1 reads MNHNY; CDR2 reads SVGAGI (reference sequence).

The V and J genes are TRBV6-6 and TRBJ2-1; TRBD1 matches 10 bases. This TCR came from a man aged 35-49 years with acute or convalescent COVID-19. Input material: peripheral blood. CDR3 nucleotide sequence: TGTGCCAGCAGCCGACAGGGGGCCCCCTACAATGAGCAGTTCTTC. As protein: CASSRQGAPYNEQFF.